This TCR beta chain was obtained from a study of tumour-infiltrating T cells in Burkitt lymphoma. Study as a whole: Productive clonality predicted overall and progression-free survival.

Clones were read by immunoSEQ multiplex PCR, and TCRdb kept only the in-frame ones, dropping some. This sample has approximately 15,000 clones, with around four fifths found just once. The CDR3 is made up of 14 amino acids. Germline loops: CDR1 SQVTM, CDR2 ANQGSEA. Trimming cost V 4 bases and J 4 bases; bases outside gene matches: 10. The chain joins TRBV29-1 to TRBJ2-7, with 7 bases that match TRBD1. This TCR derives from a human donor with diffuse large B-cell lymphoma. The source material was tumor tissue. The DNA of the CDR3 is TGCAGCGTTGTCGGGACAGAGACATTGTACGAGCAGTACTTC. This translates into CSVVGTETLYEQYF.